This T cell receptor beta chain was obtained from a study of T-cell reconstitution after alpha-beta-depleted transplantation in children. Unique molecular identifiers were incorporated when the TCRbeta library was constructed. Each CDR3 protein is one row after TCRdb ran MiXCR on the PCR reads. The sample consists of around 64,000 distinct CDR3 sequences, about a tenth of them appearing once. Regarding the study as a whole: Among T cells one year after transplant, newly produced cells accounted for most counts and diversity. The origin of alpha-beta T cells about two months after transplant was reportedly several hundred expanded graft clones. Surviving recipient T cells and intrathymic progenitors accounted for some patients' high TCRbeta diversity at day 60.

Trimming pared 0 bases from V and 5 bases from J, leaving 16 bases between. The germline V gene encodes CDR1 DFQATT and CDR2 SNEGSKA (reference sequence). CDR3 length: 16 amino acids. This clonotype was found many times. The antigen is unknown. The sequences come from PBMCs, collected before TCRalphabeta/CD19-depleted stem cell transplant. The genes are TRBV20-1 and TRBJ2-2, with D tentatively TRBD1 (6 bases). This TCR was sampled from a boy between 10 and 17 years old with acute myeloid leukemia, due to receive a stem cell transplant. CDR3 protein: CSARDGTSSGTGELFF. The CDR3 DNA follows: TGCAGTGCTAGAGACGGGACATCATCGGGGACCGGGGAGCTGTTTTTT.